This TCR beta chain was documented in a study of T cell repertoires in cytomegalovirus infection. On the study more broadly: TCR beta signatures that were public indicated CMV infection and matching HLA type.

Study findings and constraints: Ex vivo, HLA-C-restricted CMV-specific TCR beta clonotypes prevailed over the rest of the response.

Of note for this clonotype: Its matching antigen is unknown.

From the reads, TCRdb called clonotypes with MiXCR, one entry per CDR3 protein. The table shows approximately 1,000,000 distinct CDR3 sequences, with roughly 31% occurring only once. The CDR3 consists of 12 residues. V was shortened by 5 bases and J by 6 bases, with 11 bases between the two germline ends. CDR1 is DFQATT, CDR2 SNEGSKA, per germline (reference sequence). The source was cultured CD8+ T cells from PBMCs, collected from culture after CMV antigen stimulation. The gene calls are TRBV20-1 and TRBJ2-1; D gene uncertain. This sequence was found in a human donor in good health (CMV status not recorded). Some clones in this sample may be carry-over from other donors' samples. The CDR3 coding sequence is TGCAGTGCTGACATTAGAGGCAATGAGCAGTTCTTC. It translates to CSADIRGNEQFF.